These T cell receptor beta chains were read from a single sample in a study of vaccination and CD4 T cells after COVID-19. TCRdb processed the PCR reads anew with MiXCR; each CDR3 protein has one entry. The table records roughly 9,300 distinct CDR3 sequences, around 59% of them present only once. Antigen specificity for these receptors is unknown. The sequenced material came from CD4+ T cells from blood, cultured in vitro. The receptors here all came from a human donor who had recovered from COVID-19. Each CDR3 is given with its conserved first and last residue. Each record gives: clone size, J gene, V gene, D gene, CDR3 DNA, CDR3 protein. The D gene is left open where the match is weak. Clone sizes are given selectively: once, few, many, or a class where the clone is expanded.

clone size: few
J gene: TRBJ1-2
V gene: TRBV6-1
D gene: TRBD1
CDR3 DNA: TGTGCCAGCAGAAGTGGACAGGGGTTAACCGGCTACACCTTC
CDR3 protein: CASRSGQGLTGYTF

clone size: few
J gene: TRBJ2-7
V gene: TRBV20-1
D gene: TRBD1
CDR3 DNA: TGCAGTGCCGGGGGACAGGGGGCCTCCTACGAGCAGTACTTC
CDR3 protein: CSAGGQGASYEQYF

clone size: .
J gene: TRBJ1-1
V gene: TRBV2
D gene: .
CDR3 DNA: TGTGCCAGCAGTGACAGGGTCACTGAAGCTTTCTTT
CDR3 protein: CASSDRVTEAFF

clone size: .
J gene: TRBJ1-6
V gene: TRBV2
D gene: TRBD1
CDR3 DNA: TGTGCCAGCAGTGATACGCGGGACAGCTCCTATAATTCACCCCTCCACTTT
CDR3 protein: CASSDTRDSSYNSPLHF

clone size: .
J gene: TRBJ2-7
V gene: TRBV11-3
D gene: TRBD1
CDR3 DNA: TGTGCCAGCAGCTTAGGAGGGGGCTCTGGGGAGCAGTACTTC
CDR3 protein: CASSLGGGSGEQYF

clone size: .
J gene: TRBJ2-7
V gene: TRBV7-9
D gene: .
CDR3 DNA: TGTGCCAGCAGCCCCCGGGCCTACGAGCAGTACTTC
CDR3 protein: CASSPRAYEQYF

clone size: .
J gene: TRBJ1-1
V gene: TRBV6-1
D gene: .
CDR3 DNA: TGTGCCACCTTTCGGGGGGAGATCACTGAAGCTTTCTTT
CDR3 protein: CATFRGEITEAFF

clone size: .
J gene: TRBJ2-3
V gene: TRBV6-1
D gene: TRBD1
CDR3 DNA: TGTGCCAGCTTCGGAACAGGGGGTCATCCGCAGTATTTT
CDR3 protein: CASFGTGGHPQYF

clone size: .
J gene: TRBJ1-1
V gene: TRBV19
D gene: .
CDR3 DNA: TGTGCCAGTAGTCTCGGCCCCTCAAGGTCGGCTGAAGCTTTCTTT
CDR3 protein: CASSLGPSRSAEAFF

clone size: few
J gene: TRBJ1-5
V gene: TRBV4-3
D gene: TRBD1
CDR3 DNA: TGCGCCAGCAGCCAAGATAGGGGACAGGGCTATCAGCCCCAGCATTTT
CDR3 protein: CASSQDRGQGYQPQHF

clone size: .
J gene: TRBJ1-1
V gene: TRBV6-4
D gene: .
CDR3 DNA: TGTGCCAGCTCGAGTACCAGGGGCACTGAAGCTTTCTTT
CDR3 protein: CASSSTRGTEAFF

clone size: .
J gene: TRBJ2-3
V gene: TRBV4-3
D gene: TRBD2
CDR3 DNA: TGCGCCAGCAGCCATCCCGACGGCGGGGGGTGGACAGATACGCAGTATTTT
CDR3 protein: CASSHPDGGGWTDTQYF

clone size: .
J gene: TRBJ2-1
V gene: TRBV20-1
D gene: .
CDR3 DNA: TGCAGTGCTCCGAGCCCCAATGAGCAGTTCTTC
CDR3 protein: CSAPSPNEQFF

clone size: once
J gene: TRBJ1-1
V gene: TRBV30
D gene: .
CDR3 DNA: TGTGCCTGGTCTTTGAGTAAAGAAGCTTTCTTT
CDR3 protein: CAWSLSKEAFF

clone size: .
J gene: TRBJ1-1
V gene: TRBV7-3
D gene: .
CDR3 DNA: TGTGCCAGCAGCTTAACTGGGAACACTGAAGCTTTCTTT
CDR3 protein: CASSLTGNTEAFF